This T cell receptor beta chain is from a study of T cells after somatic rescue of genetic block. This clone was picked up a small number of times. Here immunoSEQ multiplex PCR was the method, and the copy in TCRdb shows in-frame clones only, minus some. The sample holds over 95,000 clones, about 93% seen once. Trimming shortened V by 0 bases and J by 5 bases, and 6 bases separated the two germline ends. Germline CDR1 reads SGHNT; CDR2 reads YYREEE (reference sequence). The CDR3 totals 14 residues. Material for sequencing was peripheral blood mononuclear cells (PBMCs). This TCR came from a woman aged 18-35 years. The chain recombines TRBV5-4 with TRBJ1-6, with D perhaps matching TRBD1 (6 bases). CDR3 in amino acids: CASSLDRDNSPLHF. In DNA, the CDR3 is TGTGCCAGCAGCTTGGACAGGGATAATTCACCCCTCCACTTT.